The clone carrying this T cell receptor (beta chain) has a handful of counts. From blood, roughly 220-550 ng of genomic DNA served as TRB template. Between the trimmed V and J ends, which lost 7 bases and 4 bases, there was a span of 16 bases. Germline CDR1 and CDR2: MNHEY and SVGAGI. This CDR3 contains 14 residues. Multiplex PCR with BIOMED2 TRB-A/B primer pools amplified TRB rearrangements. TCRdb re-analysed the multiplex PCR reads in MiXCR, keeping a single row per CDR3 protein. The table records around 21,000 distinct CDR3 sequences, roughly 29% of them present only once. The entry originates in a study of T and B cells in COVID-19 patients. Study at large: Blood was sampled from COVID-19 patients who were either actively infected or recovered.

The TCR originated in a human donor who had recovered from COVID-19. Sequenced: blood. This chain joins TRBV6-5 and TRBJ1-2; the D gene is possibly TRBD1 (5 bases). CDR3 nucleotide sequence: TGTGCCAGCACCGCCGGGGGACCTCTCTATGGCTACACCTTC. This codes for CASTAGGPLYGYTF.